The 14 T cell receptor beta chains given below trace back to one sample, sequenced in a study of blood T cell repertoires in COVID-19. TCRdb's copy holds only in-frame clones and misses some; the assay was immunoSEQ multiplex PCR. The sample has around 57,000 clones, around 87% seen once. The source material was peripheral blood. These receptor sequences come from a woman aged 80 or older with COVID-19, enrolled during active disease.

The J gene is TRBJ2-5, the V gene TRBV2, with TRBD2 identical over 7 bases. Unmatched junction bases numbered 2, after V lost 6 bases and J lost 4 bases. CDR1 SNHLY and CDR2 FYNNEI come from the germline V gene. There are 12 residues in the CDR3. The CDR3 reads CASRIAGETQYF. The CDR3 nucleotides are TGTGCCAGCAGGATAGCGGGAGAGACCCAGTACTTC.

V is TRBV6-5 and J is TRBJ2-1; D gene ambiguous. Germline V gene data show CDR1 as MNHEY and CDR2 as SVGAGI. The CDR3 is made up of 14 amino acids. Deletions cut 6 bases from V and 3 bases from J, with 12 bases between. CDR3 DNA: TGTGCCAGCAGCCCCAGTTTTTTCTACAATGAGCAGTTCTTC. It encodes CASSPSFFYNEQFF.

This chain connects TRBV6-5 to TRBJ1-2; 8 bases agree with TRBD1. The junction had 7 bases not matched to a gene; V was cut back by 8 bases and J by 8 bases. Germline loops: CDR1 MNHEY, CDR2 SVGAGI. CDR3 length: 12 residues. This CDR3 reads CASSRQGIGYTF. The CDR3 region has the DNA TGTGCCAGCTCAAGACAGGGGATCGGCTACACCTTC.

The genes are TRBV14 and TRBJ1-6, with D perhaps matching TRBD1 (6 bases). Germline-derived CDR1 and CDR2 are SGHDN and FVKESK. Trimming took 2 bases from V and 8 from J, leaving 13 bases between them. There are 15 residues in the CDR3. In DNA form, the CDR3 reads TGTGCCAGCAGCCAACTGACAGGCCTGCATTCACCCCTCCACTTT. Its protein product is CASSQLTGLHSPLHF.

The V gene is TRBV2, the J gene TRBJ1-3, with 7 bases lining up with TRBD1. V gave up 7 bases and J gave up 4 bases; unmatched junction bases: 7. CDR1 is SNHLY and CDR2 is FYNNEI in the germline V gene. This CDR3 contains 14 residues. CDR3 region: CASTRDRSGNTIYF. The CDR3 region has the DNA TGTGCCAGCACACGGGACAGATCGGGAAACACCATATATTTT. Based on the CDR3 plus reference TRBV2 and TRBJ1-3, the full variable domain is EPEVTQTPSHQVTQMGQEVILRCVPISNHLYFYWYRQILGQKVEFLVSFYNNEISEKSEIFDDQFSVERPDGSNFTLKIRSTKLEDSAMYFCASTRDRSGNTIYFGEGSWLTVV.

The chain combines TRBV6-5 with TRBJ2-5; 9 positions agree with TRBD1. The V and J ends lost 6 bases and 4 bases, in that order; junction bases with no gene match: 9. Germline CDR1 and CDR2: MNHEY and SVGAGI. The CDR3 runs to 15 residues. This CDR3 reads CASRWTGEVRETQYF. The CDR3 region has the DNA TGTGCCAGCAGATGGACAGGGGAGGTTCGAGAGACCCAGTACTTC.

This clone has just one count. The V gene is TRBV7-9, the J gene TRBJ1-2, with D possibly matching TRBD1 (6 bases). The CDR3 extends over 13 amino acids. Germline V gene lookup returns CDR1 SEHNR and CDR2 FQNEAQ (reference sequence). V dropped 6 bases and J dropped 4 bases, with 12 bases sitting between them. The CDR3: CASRSTGAYGYTF. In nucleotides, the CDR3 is TGTGCCAGCAGATCGACAGGAGCCTATGGCTACACCTTC.

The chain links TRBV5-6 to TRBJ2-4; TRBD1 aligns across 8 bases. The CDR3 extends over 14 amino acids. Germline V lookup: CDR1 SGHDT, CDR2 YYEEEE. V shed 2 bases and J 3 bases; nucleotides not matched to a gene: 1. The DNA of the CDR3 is TGTGCCAGCAGCTTAACAGGGGGCAAAAACATTCAGTACTTC. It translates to CASSLTGGKNIQYF.

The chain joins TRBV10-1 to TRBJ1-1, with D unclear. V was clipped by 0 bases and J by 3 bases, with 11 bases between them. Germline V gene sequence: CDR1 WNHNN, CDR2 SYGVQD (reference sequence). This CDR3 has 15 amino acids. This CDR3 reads CASSESEGWDTEAFF. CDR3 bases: TGCGCCAGCAGTGAGTCGGAGGGATGGGACACTGAAGCTTTCTTT.

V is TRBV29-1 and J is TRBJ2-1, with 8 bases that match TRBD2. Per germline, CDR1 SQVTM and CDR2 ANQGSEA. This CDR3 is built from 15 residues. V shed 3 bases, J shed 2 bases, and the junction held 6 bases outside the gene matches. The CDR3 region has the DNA TGCAGCGTTGATGGACTAGCCGACGCCTACAATGAGCAGTTCTTC. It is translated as CSVDGLADAYNEQFF.

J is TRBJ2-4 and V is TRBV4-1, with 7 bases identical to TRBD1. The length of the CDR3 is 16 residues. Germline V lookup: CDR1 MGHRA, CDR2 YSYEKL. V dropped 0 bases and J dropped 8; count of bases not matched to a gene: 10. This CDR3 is CASSQEWAGGLDIQYF. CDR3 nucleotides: TGCGCCAGCAGCCAAGAGTGGGCAGGGGGTTTAGACATTCAGTACTTC.

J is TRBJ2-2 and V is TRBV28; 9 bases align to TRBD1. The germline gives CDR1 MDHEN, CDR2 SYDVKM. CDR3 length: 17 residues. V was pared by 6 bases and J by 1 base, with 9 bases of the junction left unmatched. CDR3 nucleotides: TGTGCCAGCAGACCTACAGGGGGCGCCCTGAACACCGGGGAGCTGTTTTTT. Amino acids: CASRPTGGALNTGELFF. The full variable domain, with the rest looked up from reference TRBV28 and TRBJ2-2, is DVKVTQSSRYLVKRTGEKVFLECVQDMDHENMFWYRQDPGLGLRLIYFSYDVKMKEKGDIPEGYSVSREKKERFSLILESASTNQTSMYLCASRPTGGALNTGELFFGEGSRLTVL.

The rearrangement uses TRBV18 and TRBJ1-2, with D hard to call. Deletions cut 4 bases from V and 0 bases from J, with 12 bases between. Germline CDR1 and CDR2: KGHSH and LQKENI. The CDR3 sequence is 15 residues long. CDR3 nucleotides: TGTGCCAGCTCACGAGAAGGACTAACTAACTATGGCTACACCTTC. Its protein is CASSREGLTNYGYTF.

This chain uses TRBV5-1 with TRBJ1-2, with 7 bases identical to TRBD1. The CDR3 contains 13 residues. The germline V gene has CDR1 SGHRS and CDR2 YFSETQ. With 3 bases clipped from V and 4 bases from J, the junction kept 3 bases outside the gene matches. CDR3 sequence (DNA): TGCGCCAGCAGCTCACAGGGGAGCTATGGCTACACCTTC. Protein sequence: CASSSQGSYGYTF.